These T cell receptor beta chains were read from a single sample in a study of T-cell memory formation after mild COVID-19. TCRdb itself ran the 5' RACE reads through MiXCR, one entry per CDR3 protein. This sample yields 450,000 to 650,000 distinct CDR3 sequences, of which more than 15% are seen a single time; around 12% belongs to the top ten. Sequences were obtained from PBMCs or a T cell subset sorted from them (not recorded which). The receptors derive from an adult woman who had mild COVID-19 (a few samples of this study predate the infection). Cell type and time point are not known. The CDR3 runs from the conserved cysteine through the conserved F or W. The D gene is left open where the match is weak. Clone size is shown for a subset of rows, as once, few, many or a class of expanded clone.

clone_size j_call d_call v_call cdr3_aa
NA TRBJ1-5 NA TRBV15 CATSRDLQGNQPQHF
few TRBJ2-7 TRBD2 TRBV12-3/TRBV12-4 CASSSRREEDGEQYF
few TRBJ2-1 NA TRBV2 CASRQGYSSYNEQFF
few TRBJ1-1 TRBD1 TRBV24-1 CATRGTGADTEAFF
few TRBJ1-2 TRBD1 TRBV6-5 CASSYSMGQRFYGYTF
many TRBJ2-7 NA TRBV6-2/TRBV6-3 CASSGYEQYF
NA TRBJ2-2 NA TRBV5-6 CASSSAGLGLLGELFF
few TRBJ1-2 TRBD1 TRBV6-6 CASGSGTGAENYGYTF
NA TRBJ2-2 NA TRBV7-6 CASSLELASGELFF
few TRBJ2-7 NA TRBV10-3 CAISEGGGEQYF
NA TRBJ2-7 NA TRBV20-1 CSARRETHPDYYEQYF
NA TRBJ2-5 NA TRBV7-9 CASRSPEAGRETQYF
few TRBJ1-5 TRBD1 TRBV5-6 CASSTTTGGGQPQHF
few TRBJ2-7 TRBD2 TRBV20-1 CSASESSGGGSNSYEQYF
NA TRBJ2-2 NA TRBV30 CAWSPGSTGELFF
NA TRBJ2-1 TRBD1 TRBV24-1 CATSDLPGQGNNEQFF
many TRBJ2-1 TRBD2 TRBV7-9 CASSPGLARYNEQFF
few TRBJ2-7 TRBD2 TRBV29-1 CSVAGGYEQYF
few TRBJ2-3 TRBD2 TRBV7-2 CASSLGLAGLTDTQYF
NA TRBJ2-5 TRBD2 TRBV4-1 CASSHWASGSQETQYF
NA TRBJ1-6 NA TRBV3-1 CASSQEYRDMRPNSPLHF
many TRBJ2-2 TRBD1 TRBV9 CASNPGTDTGELFF
few TRBJ2-7 NA TRBV5-6 CASSRISGPHPYEQYF
few TRBJ1-2 TRBD1 TRBV9 CASSGLDRGVFYGYTF
NA TRBJ2-5 NA TRBV2 CASSELLRETQYF
few TRBJ2-4 NA TRBV19 CASSIRLAEWGKNIQYF
few TRBJ1-2 NA TRBV7-2 CASSLSGIPYGYTF
NA TRBJ2-7 NA TRBV7-9 CASSSDLGESLYEQYF
few TRBJ2-2 NA TRBV11-1 CASSLARWEANTGELFF
NA TRBJ1-2 TRBD1 TRBV5-1 CASSSRGQGGYGYTF
few TRBJ2-7 TRBD1 TRBV7-2 CASSPTDRGNSYEQYF